The rows below give T cell receptor beta chains drawn from one sample of a study of neurological immune-mediated disorders. MiXCR, run by TCRdb on the 5' RACE reads, gives a single entry per CDR3 protein. The profile covers tens of thousands of distinct CDR3 sequences, with roughly 14% appearing a single time and 27% taken by the ten largest. The sample consisted of PBMCs. Source of these receptors: a man aged 65 to 79 in good health. Each CDR3 is given with its conserved first and last residue. Each record gives: V gene, D gene, CDR3 length, clone size, J gene, CDR3 DNA, CDR3 protein. A D gene is named only where the DNA matches it firmly. A clone size is listed for some rows: how often the clone was seen (once, few, many), or a class if it is expanded.

v_call: TRBV20-1; d_call: .; cdr3_length: 14; clone_size: many; j_call: TRBJ2-1; cdr3_nt: TGCAGTGCTAGAGATCCGAAGCTCTACAATGAGCAGTTCTTC; cdr3_aa: CSARDPKLYNEQFF
v_call: TRBV7-3; d_call: .; cdr3_length: 15; clone_size: many; j_call: TRBJ2-1; cdr3_nt: TGTGCCAGCAGCCCAGGGGAAGGGTCCTACAATGAGCAGTTCTTC; cdr3_aa: CASSPGEGSYNEQFF
v_call: TRBV6-4; d_call: TRBD2; cdr3_length: 15; clone_size: many; j_call: TRBJ2-3; cdr3_nt: TGTGCCAGCAGTAGGAGCGGGGATCCCACAGATACGCAGTATTTT; cdr3_aa: CASSRSGDPTDTQYF
v_call: TRBV6-1; d_call: .; cdr3_length: 15; clone_size: many; j_call: TRBJ1-4; cdr3_nt: TGTGCCAGCAGTACCCGGTACTCAACTAATGAAAAACTGTTTTTT; cdr3_aa: CASSTRYSTNEKLFF
v_call: TRBV12-3/TRBV12-4; d_call: .; cdr3_length: 16; clone_size: .; j_call: TRBJ1-5; cdr3_nt: TGTGCCAGCCTGGCCGGGGGGTGGTACAGCAATCAGCCCCAGCATTTT; cdr3_aa: CASLAGGWYSNQPQHF
v_call: TRBV19; d_call: .; cdr3_length: 16; clone_size: many; j_call: TRBJ2-1; cdr3_nt: TGTGCCAGTAGTATATGGCCGAGGACTTATCAGAATGAGCAGTTCTTC; cdr3_aa: CASSIWPRTYQNEQFF
v_call: TRBV20-1; d_call: TRBD2; cdr3_length: 16; clone_size: many; j_call: TRBJ2-5; cdr3_nt: TGCAGTGCTAGGGGACTAGCGGGGGAATTCCAAGAGACCCAGTACTTC; cdr3_aa: CSARGLAGEFQETQYF
v_call: TRBV27; d_call: .; cdr3_length: 14; clone_size: many; j_call: TRBJ2-1; cdr3_nt: TGTGCCAGCAGTTTATCTTCCCGGAGCAATGAGCAGTTCTTC; cdr3_aa: CASSLSSRSNEQFF
v_call: TRBV7-2; d_call: TRBD1; cdr3_length: 15; clone_size: many; j_call: TRBJ1-4; cdr3_nt: TGTGCCAGCAGCCCAGACAGGGCTACTAATGAAAAACTGTTTTTT; cdr3_aa: CASSPDRATNEKLFF
v_call: TRBV3-1; d_call: TRBD1; cdr3_length: 14; clone_size: many; j_call: TRBJ1-2; cdr3_nt: TGTGCCAGCAGCCACCAGGGACAGGGTCGTGGCTACACCTTC; cdr3_aa: CASSHQGQGRGYTF
v_call: TRBV29-1; d_call: .; cdr3_length: 13; clone_size: many; j_call: TRBJ1-2; cdr3_nt: TGCAGCGTTGGGGGGGGTTCTAACTATGGCTACACCTTC; cdr3_aa: CSVGGGSNYGYTF
v_call: TRBV4-2; d_call: TRBD1; cdr3_length: 15; clone_size: many; j_call: TRBJ1-2; cdr3_nt: TGTGCCAGCAGCCTCCAGGACAGGGGGTTTGATGGCTACACCTTC; cdr3_aa: CASSLQDRGFDGYTF
v_call: TRBV20-1; d_call: TRBD2; cdr3_length: 15; clone_size: many; j_call: TRBJ2-3; cdr3_nt: TGCAGTGCTCCGACTAGCGGGGGGGAGGAAGATACGCAGTATTTT; cdr3_aa: CSAPTSGGEEDTQYF
v_call: TRBV12-3/TRBV12-4; d_call: .; cdr3_length: 14; clone_size: many; j_call: TRBJ2-7; cdr3_nt: TGTGCCAGCAACCGGGACGCCAGCTCCTACGAGCAGTACTTC; cdr3_aa: CASNRDASSYEQYF
v_call: TRBV6-2/TRBV6-3; d_call: .; cdr3_length: 16; clone_size: many; j_call: TRBJ2-2; cdr3_nt: TGTGCCAGCAGTCAGGGCGGCGGAGGACCCACGGGGGAGCTGTTTTTT; cdr3_aa: CASSQGGGGPTGELFF
v_call: TRBV7-2; d_call: .; cdr3_length: 18; clone_size: many; j_call: TRBJ2-3; cdr3_nt: TGTGCCAGCAGCGTAGGGGGACTCGCGGGGGCTAGCACAGATACGCAGTATTTT; cdr3_aa: CASSVGGLAGASTDTQYF
v_call: TRBV7-2; d_call: .; cdr3_length: 13; clone_size: many; j_call: TRBJ2-7; cdr3_nt: TGTGCCAGCAGCTTAGCGGGGGAGCACGAGCAGTACTTC; cdr3_aa: CASSLAGEHEQYF
v_call: TRBV6-5; d_call: .; cdr3_length: 14; clone_size: many; j_call: TRBJ1-1; cdr3_nt: TGTGCCAGCAGACCCAGGGGAAAGAACACTGAAGCTTTCTTT; cdr3_aa: CASRPRGKNTEAFF
v_call: TRBV20-1; d_call: TRBD1; cdr3_length: 13; clone_size: many; j_call: TRBJ2-5; cdr3_nt: TGCAGTGCATTAAAGGGGGCGAGGGAGACCCAGTACTTC; cdr3_aa: CSALKGARETQYF
v_call: TRBV18; d_call: .; cdr3_length: 12; clone_size: many; j_call: TRBJ1-1; cdr3_nt: TGTGCCAGCTCAGCATATAACACTGAAGCTTTCTTT; cdr3_aa: CASSAYNTEAFF
v_call: TRBV28; d_call: TRBD1; cdr3_length: 16; clone_size: many; j_call: TRBJ1-4; cdr3_nt: TGTGCCAGCAGTTTGTGGGAAACAGGGGGTCGGGAAAAACTGTTTTTT; cdr3_aa: CASSLWETGGREKLFF
v_call: TRBV9; d_call: TRBD1; cdr3_length: 15; clone_size: many; j_call: TRBJ1-1; cdr3_nt: TGTGCCAGCAGCGTAGAGGGACAGGCGAACACTGAAGCTTTCTTT; cdr3_aa: CASSVEGQANTEAFF
v_call: TRBV11-2; d_call: TRBD1; cdr3_length: 17; clone_size: .; j_call: TRBJ2-3; cdr3_nt: TGTGCCAGCAGCCGCGACAGGGGTCGGCCGAGCACAGATACGCAGTATTTT; cdr3_aa: CASSRDRGRPSTDTQYF
v_call: TRBV3-1; d_call: .; cdr3_length: 14; clone_size: .; j_call: TRBJ1-2; cdr3_nt: TGTGCCAGCAGCCCCCGGGGGAGAGCATATGGCTACACCTTC; cdr3_aa: CASSPRGRAYGYTF
v_call: TRBV12-3/TRBV12-4; d_call: .; cdr3_length: 12; clone_size: many; j_call: TRBJ1-2; cdr3_nt: TGTGCCAGCAGTTTAGAGGTCTCTGGCTACACCTTC; cdr3_aa: CASSLEVSGYTF
v_call: TRBV7-8; d_call: .; cdr3_length: 15; clone_size: many; j_call: TRBJ1-2; cdr3_nt: TGTGCCAGCAGCCTACGGGATGACAGCCTCTATGGCTACACCTTC; cdr3_aa: CASSLRDDSLYGYTF
v_call: TRBV5-1; d_call: .; cdr3_length: 17; clone_size: many; j_call: TRBJ1-3; cdr3_nt: TGCGCCAGCAGCTTGGCCCCGACGATGCCGACTGGAAACACCATATATTTT; cdr3_aa: CASSLAPTMPTGNTIYF
v_call: TRBV24-1; d_call: TRBD1; cdr3_length: 12; clone_size: many; j_call: TRBJ2-1; cdr3_nt: TGTGCCACCAGTGATTTCGGGACAGGGCAGTTCTTC; cdr3_aa: CATSDFGTGQFF
v_call: TRBV20-1; d_call: TRBD2; cdr3_length: 15; clone_size: many; j_call: TRBJ2-3; cdr3_nt: TGCAGTGCCTACCAAGCGGGGGGAGCGACAGATACGCAGTATTTT; cdr3_aa: CSAYQAGGATDTQYF
v_call: TRBV5-1; d_call: TRBD2; cdr3_length: 14; clone_size: .; j_call: TRBJ2-5; cdr3_nt: TGCGCCAGCAGCTCGGGACTAGCGGGAGAGACCCAGTACTTC; cdr3_aa: CASSSGLAGETQYF
v_call: TRBV18; d_call: .; cdr3_length: 15; clone_size: .; j_call: TRBJ2-7; cdr3_nt: TGTGCCAGCGCCCCCGCCGGGACAACCGTCTACGAGCAGTACTTC; cdr3_aa: CASAPAGTTVYEQYF
v_call: TRBV7-9; d_call: .; cdr3_length: 12; clone_size: many; j_call: TRBJ1-1; cdr3_nt: TGTGCCAGCAGCTCCGGCGGGGCTGAAGCTTTCTTT; cdr3_aa: CASSSGGAEAFF
v_call: TRBV27; d_call: .; cdr3_length: 15; clone_size: many; j_call: TRBJ1-1; cdr3_nt: TGTGCCTCCTCCCGGACAGCTTTCGGAGGCACTGAAGCTTTCTTT; cdr3_aa: CASSRTAFGGTEAFF
v_call: TRBV5-1; d_call: .; cdr3_length: 14; clone_size: few; j_call: TRBJ1-4; cdr3_nt: TGCGCCAGCAGCAAGGACGGGATTAGTGAAAAACTGTTTTTT; cdr3_aa: CASSKDGISEKLFF
v_call: TRBV7-9; d_call: .; cdr3_length: 17; clone_size: few; j_call: TRBJ1-5; cdr3_nt: TGTGCCAGCAGCTTCGGACAAAGGACAGATAGCAATCAGCCCCAGCATTTT; cdr3_aa: CASSFGQRTDSNQPQHF
v_call: TRBV7-2; d_call: .; cdr3_length: 15; clone_size: .; j_call: TRBJ1-4; cdr3_nt: TGTGCCAGCAGCTCGAACAATTGGTCCTCAGAAAAACTTTTTTTT; cdr3_aa: CASSSNNWSSEKLFF
v_call: TRBV7-9; d_call: TRBD1; cdr3_length: 15; clone_size: .; j_call: TRBJ2-5; cdr3_nt: TGTGCCAGCAGCTTAGTAGGACAGGGCCCAGAGACCCAGTACTTC; cdr3_aa: CASSLVGQGPETQYF
v_call: TRBV6-1; d_call: TRBD2; cdr3_length: 15; clone_size: many; j_call: TRBJ2-1; cdr3_nt: TGTGCCAGCCCGCCGGGACTAGCGCCCTACAATGAGCAGTTCTTC; cdr3_aa: CASPPGLAPYNEQFF
v_call: TRBV11-3; d_call: .; cdr3_length: 11; clone_size: many; j_call: TRBJ2-1; cdr3_nt: TGTGCCAGCAGCAAGGGCGATGAGCAGTTCTTC; cdr3_aa: CASSKGDEQFF
v_call: TRBV10-3; d_call: TRBD2; cdr3_length: 15; clone_size: .; j_call: TRBJ2-3; cdr3_nt: TGTGCCATCAGTGCGGCGGGGGGACGCACAGATACGCAGTATTTT; cdr3_aa: CAISAAGGRTDTQYF
v_call: TRBV20-1; d_call: TRBD2; cdr3_length: 16; clone_size: many; j_call: TRBJ2-1; cdr3_nt: TGCAGTGCTAGGCTAGCGGGTTCGAGCTCCTACAATGAGCAGTTCTTC; cdr3_aa: CSARLAGSSSYNEQFF
v_call: TRBV21-1; d_call: .; cdr3_length: 15; clone_size: many; j_call: TRBJ2-7; cdr3_nt: TGTGCCAGCAGCAGGTCGACAGGGGCACTGTACGAGCAGTACTTC; cdr3_aa: CASSRSTGALYEQYF
v_call: TRBV5-1; d_call: TRBD1; cdr3_length: 15; clone_size: many; j_call: TRBJ2-7; cdr3_nt: TGCGCCAGCAGCGATGACAGGGGGTTTATGAACGAGCAGTACTTC; cdr3_aa: CASSDDRGFMNEQYF
v_call: TRBV20-1; d_call: .; cdr3_length: 14; clone_size: .; j_call: TRBJ2-5; cdr3_nt: TGCAGTGCCACAGGGATAGCGGGCGGCGGGACCCAGTACTTC; cdr3_aa: CSATGIAGGGTQYF
v_call: TRBV20-1; d_call: TRBD1; cdr3_length: 14; clone_size: many; j_call: TRBJ2-5; cdr3_nt: TGCAGTGCTCAGAAGGGACAGGGACAAGAGACCCAGTACTTC; cdr3_aa: CSAQKGQGQETQYF
v_call: TRBV2; d_call: TRBD2; cdr3_length: 16; clone_size: medium-sized; j_call: TRBJ2-1; cdr3_nt: TGTGCCAGCATGATGAGCGGGGCCCTTCCCCACAATGAGCAGTTCTTC; cdr3_aa: CASMMSGALPHNEQFF